A single sample is the source of the 21 T cell receptor beta chains below, sequenced in a study of T cells in Graves' hyperthyroidism and ophthalmopathy. Researchers took RNA transcripts and amplified the TCR beta CDR3 regions from them. The TCR CDR3 was amplified in a first-round RT-PCR using the HTBI primer set. Via MiXCR, TCRdb re-called the multiplex PCR reads, giving one row per CDR3 protein. The sample includes 270,000 or so distinct CDR3 sequences, about 15% of them seen just once. Sequencing was performed on blood. The receptors derive from a woman in her fifties or sixties with Graves' hyperthyroidism that later progressed to Graves' ophthalmopathy.

This clonotype was seen many times. The chain is built from TRBV6-4 and TRBJ1-1; D unclear. CDR1 and CDR2 (germline): MRHNA, SNTAGT. This CDR3 comprises 15 residues. The V and J ends lost 3 bases and 0 bases respectively, with 11 bases between them. The CDR3 DNA sequence: TGTGCCAGCAGTGAAGGAGGGTACATGAACACTGAAGCTTTCTTT. Translation gives CASSEGGYMNTEAFF.

This clonotype has just a few counts. The chain links TRBV29-1 to TRBJ2-4, with a weak D call TRBD2 (6 bases). The V end lost 5 bases, the J end lost 3 bases, and 23 bases lay between the germline ends. CDR3 size: 17 residues. Per the germline V gene, CDR1 is SQVTM and CDR2 is ANQGSEA. CDR3 coding DNA: TGCAGCGTTCTGACTAGGGACTCCTTGTTAGTCAAAAACATTCAGTACTTC. Translation gives CSVLTRDSLLVKNIQYF.

Only a few counts were recorded for this clonotype. This chain uses TRBV5-1 with TRBJ1-2, with TRBD1 matching over 7 bases. This CDR3 has 15 residues. Losses at the gene ends were 4 bases for V and 0 bases for J; bases not matched to a gene: 6. Germline lookup yields CDR1 SGHRS and CDR2 YFSETQ. The CDR3 here is CASSKTGTANYGYTF. The CDR3 DNA is TGCGCCAGCAGCAAGACAGGGACAGCTAACTATGGCTACACCTTC.

The gene calls are TRBV7-3 and TRBJ2-1; D may be TRBD1 or TRBD2 (5 bases each). V was shortened by 0 bases and J by 6 bases, with 12 bases between the two germline ends. Germline CDR1 and CDR2: SGHTA and FQGTGA. The CDR3 length is 15 residues. CDR3 protein: CASSLTRVRGNEQFF. CDR3 in DNA: TGTGCCAGCAGCTTAACCAGGGTCCGGGGCAATGAGCAGTTCTTC.

This clonotype was counted many times. The V call is TRBV28, the J call TRBJ1-5; 7 bases align to TRBD1. CDR3 length: 14 residues. V was clipped by 6 bases and J by 7 bases; unmatched bases: 9. Germline V gene lookup returns CDR1 MDHEN and CDR2 SYDVKM. The CDR3 bases are TGTGCCAGCAGCAGGGGACAGCGGGGACAGCCCCAGCATTTT. Translated, it gives CASSRGQRGQPQHF.

This clonotype came up a few times. The CDR3 nucleotides read TGTGCCAGCAGCTCCACTCCGGGACTAGCGGGAGGTCCCATTGGGAATGAGCAGTTCTTC. This sequence encodes CASSSTPGLAGGPIGNEQFF. The chain recombines TRBV13 with TRBJ2-1; 15 bases match TRBD2. The V gene's germline CDR1 is PRHDT and CDR2 FYEKMQ (reference sequence). This CDR3 contains 20 residues. With V trimmed by 4 bases and J by 7 bases, 17 bases remained unmatched.

There are many counts of this clonotype. This rearrangement joins TRBV11-2 to TRBJ1-2; D unclear. Germline CDR1 reads SGHAT; CDR2 reads FQNNGV. This CDR3 contains 12 residues. V was trimmed by 3 bases and J by 6 bases, leaving 8 bases between them. The CDR3 DNA is TGTGCCAGCAGCTTCGTAGAGGATGGCTACACCTTC. The encoded protein is CASSFVEDGYTF.

This clonotype was seen many times. The genes are TRBV6-5 and TRBJ2-7; the match to TRBD1 covers 7 bases. CDR1 is MNHEY and CDR2 is SVGAGI in the germline V gene. This CDR3 is built from 14 residues. V trimming: 0 bases; J trimming: 3 bases; junction bases outside the gene matches: 2. The CDR3 nucleotides are TGTGCCAGCAGTTACTCCGACAGGGACTACGAGCAGTACTTC. Protein product: CASSYSDRDYEQYF.

This clonotype was seen ten or more times. At one end, the junction sequence differs from germline, possibly due to a read error. The rearrangement joins TRBV30 to TRBJ1-2; perhaps TRBD1 as D (5 bases). Germline CDR1 reads GTSNPN; CDR2 reads SVGIG (reference sequence). The CDR3 is 14 amino acids. CDR3 sequence reads: CALTATQRNYGYAF. CDR3 in DNA: TGTGCCTTGACAGCGACCCAGAGAAACTATGGCTACGCCTTC.

This clonotype was observed at least ten times. V is TRBV20-1 and J is TRBJ2-7, with 8 positions matching TRBD1. CDR3 length equals 15 residues. Per germline, CDR1 DFQATT and CDR2 SNEGSKA (reference sequence). After removal of 1 base from V and 0 bases from J, the junction contained 5 bases not matched to a gene. The CDR3, as DNA: TGCAGTGCTAGAGGGGGGACAGGAGCCTCCTACGAGCAGTACTTC. Translating it yields CSARGGTGASYEQYF.

The table lists this clonotype with many counts. The rearrangement uses TRBV6-1 and TRBJ2-3; maybe TRBD1 (6 bases). The CDR3 contains 15 residues. V lost 7 bases, J lost 2 bases, and 16 bases lay in between. Germline lookup yields CDR1 MNHNS and CDR2 SASEGT. The CDR3 loop is CASTQGTLPTDTQYF. CDR3 DNA sequence: TGTGCCAGCACCCAGGGGACACTACCCACAGATACGCAGTATTTT.

This clonotype was seen repeatedly, ten times or more. The chain links TRBV27 to TRBJ2-5; D might be TRBD2 (6 bases). Looked up from germline, CDR1 is MNHEY and CDR2 is SMNVEV (reference sequence). The CDR3 covers 18 residues. Trimming removed 6 bases at V and 2 bases at J, with 25 bases between. The CDR3 loop reads CASSVRLGIPAKQETQYF. The CDR3 DNA sequence: TGTGCCAGCAGCGTTAGACTAGGGATCCCAGCTAAACAAGAGACCCAGTACTTC.

This clonotype appeared many times. This rearrangement joins TRBV20-1 to TRBJ2-1; maybe TRBD2 (6 bases). The germline V gene has CDR1 DFQATT and CDR2 SNEGSKA (reference sequence). Trimming shortened V by 0 bases and J by 7 bases, and 13 bases separated the two germline ends. The length of the CDR3 is 14 residues. CDR3 DNA sequence: TGCAGTGCTAGAGAATTGGGCGGGAAGAATGAGCAGTTCTTC. This codes for CSARELGGKNEQFF.

This clonotype has ten or more counts. This rearrangement joins TRBV2 to TRBJ2-3; 10 nucleotides line up with TRBD2. This CDR3 has 20 residues. Germline trimming cut 7 bases from V and 2 bases from J; bases unmatched to any gene: 21. The V gene's germline CDR1 is SNHLY and CDR2 FYNNEI. CDR3 amino acids: CASTGSRTSGPRGLTDTQYF. The CDR3 DNA is TGTGCCAGCACCGGATCCAGGACTAGCGGTCCACGGGGGCTCACAGATACGCAGTATTTT.

The sample holds a few counts of this clonotype. The V and J genes are TRBV25-1 and TRBJ2-5; the match to TRBD1 covers 8 bases. The CDR3 loop spans 16 amino acids. With 1 base clipped from V and 2 bases from J, the junction kept 6 bases outside the gene matches. Per germline, CDR1 MGHDK and CDR2 SYGVNS. CDR3: CASSESGQGLQETQYF. The DNA for the CDR3 is TGTGCCAGCAGTGAATCTGGACAGGGCCTACAAGAGACCCAGTACTTC.

This clonotype was counted many times. V and J are TRBV7-3 and TRBJ2-1, with 9 bases identical to TRBD2. V dropped 5 bases and J dropped 3; count of bases not matched to a gene: 5. The CDR3 is 15 residues long. Germline values: CDR1 SGHTA, CDR2 FQGTGA. CDR3 region: CASSQIAGVYNEQFF. The CDR3 nucleotides are TGTGCCAGCAGCCAAATAGCGGGAGTCTACAATGAGCAGTTCTTC.

This clonotype showed up many times. The J gene is TRBJ2-4, the V gene TRBV11-2; D remains unclear. Per germline, CDR1 SGHAT and CDR2 FQNNGV. V gave up 5 bases and J gave up 3 bases, with 8 bases separating them. The CDR3 has 13 amino acids. CDR3 DNA sequence: TGTGCCAGCAGCCCCGATATCAAAAACATTCAGTACTTC. This encodes CASSPDIKNIQYF.

This clonotype showed up many times. The chain employs TRBV3-1 and TRBJ1-5; D ambiguous. The CDR3 has 13 amino acids. V was clipped by 4 bases and J by 4 bases, with 8 bases between them. From germline, CDR1 is LGHDT and CDR2 YNNKEL (reference sequence). The CDR3 region is CASSPRPNQPQHF. The DNA for the CDR3 is TGTGCCAGCAGCCCGCGACCGAATCAGCCCCAGCATTTT.

This clonotype showed up just a few times. V and J are TRBV29-1 and TRBJ1-2; 9 bases are a match to TRBD1. The V and J ends lost 0 bases and 6 bases, in that order; junction bases with no gene match: 2. The germline V gene encodes CDR1 SQVTM and CDR2 ANQGSEA. There are 13 residues in the CDR3. DNA of the CDR3: TGCAGCGTTGAAGATTGGACAGGGGATGGCTACACCTTC. Translated, it gives CSVEDWTGDGYTF.

The table lists this clonotype with many counts. The chain carries TRBV18 and TRBJ1-5; D unclear. Trimming took 3 bases from V and 3 from J, leaving 6 bases between them. The CDR3 consists of 13 residues. The germline V gene has CDR1 KGHSH and CDR2 LQKENI. CDR3 in DNA: TGTGCCAGCTCACCCGACAACAATCAGCCCCAGCATTTT. Amino acid sequence: CASSPDNNQPQHF.

This clonotype was recorded many times. The V call is TRBV11-3, the J call TRBJ2-1, with 13 bases fitting TRBD2. Trimming at V came to 2 bases and at J to 2 bases, leaving 6 bases not matched to a gene. The V gene's germline CDR1 is SGHNT and CDR2 YENEEA. The CDR3 spans 18 residues. The chain's CDR3 is CASSLTWTSGSTYNEQFF. The CDR3 DNA is TGTGCCAGCAGCTTAACCTGGACTAGCGGGAGTACCTACAATGAGCAGTTCTTC.